This T cell receptor (beta chain) was sequenced in a study of blood T cell repertoires in COVID-19. Repertoires were generated with immunoSEQ multiplex PCR, while TCRdb's copy carries only in-frame clones and drops some. The sample lists around 480,000 clones, roughly nine tenths seen once, with 0.7% in the top ten. This CDR3 comprises 14 residues. Germline V gene data show CDR1 as MNHEY and CDR2 as SMNVEV (reference sequence). Losses at the gene ends were 3 bases for V and 5 bases for J; bases not matched to a gene: 3. The clonotype comes from a woman aged 18-29 years who had recovered from COVID-19. The chain links TRBV27 to TRBJ1-2, with 10 bases lining up with TRBD1. Sequencing input: PBMCs or T cells enriched from blood (not recorded which). In DNA form, the CDR3 reads TGTGCCAGCAGTTTCCGGGACAGGGGATATGGCTACACCTTC. Translated, it gives CASSFRDRGYGYTF.